A selection of T cell receptor beta chains follows, all from one sample in a study of T cell responses to AZD1222 COVID-19 vaccine. The method was immunoSEQ multiplex PCR; TCRdb's version includes in-frame clones alone and lacks a portion of them. Of about 100,000 clones in the sample, 86% were seen once. Sequenced material: peripheral blood, taken on day 0 of AZD1222 vaccination. All receptors come from an adult in good health. Each CDR3 is given without its conserved first and last residue.

ASRNAGTGLYEQY 13 TRBV19
ASSVGRTQETQY 12 TRBV9
ASSLEQYNSPLH 12 TRBV7-9
ASSRGGDMNTEAF 13 TRBV11-3
ASTSEELKGFYGYT 14 TRBV28
ASSMSATTDTQY 12 TRBV19
ASSVGQGSYNEQF 13 TRBV9
ASSYRTSGGTDTQY 14 TRBV6-9
ASSRGQGFAAF 11 TRBV7-9
ASSDGGGSYEQY 12 TRBV10-2
ASSLVPAGVYEQY 13 TRBV7-2
ASSLTDTQY 9 TRBV7-9
ASSLRPEANSPLH 13 TRBV7-2
ASRRGVSTDTQY 12 TRBV18
ASSAGGTNEKLF 12 TRBV2
ASSLRQGNTEAF 12 TRBV7-8
ASTREEGYTIY 11 TRBV12-3/TRBV12-4
ATKRTGSSYEQY 12 TRBV15
AWSDGLWQPQH 11 TRBV30
ASSQGPQGAIADTQY 15 TRBV3-1/TRBV3-2
ASSSGQGGYEQY 12 TRBV28
ASSPQLAGDLQETQY 15 TRBV18
ASSPGLYGYT 10 TRBV7-8
AISVEGSNQPQH 12 TRBV10-3
SVEAGGRAIQY 11 TRBV29-1
ASSLRQKGLAGGLVKTQY 18 TRBV28
ASSVEWGTEAF 11 TRBV12-3/TRBV12-4
ATSNGGSSYEQY 12 TRBV15
ASSYPFGRGGTEAF 14 TRBV6-2/TRBV6-3
ASSLPNQPQH 10 TRBV28
ARKPRDRRISGNTIY 15 TRBV6-7
ASSLLGGRNGNTIY 14 TRBV7-2
ASSIRPREETQY 12 TRBV19
ASSGTGGSGTEAF 13 TRBV6-5
ATQMGGGGTEAF 12 TRBV28
ASEQREGTYGYT 12 TRBV3-1/TRBV3-2
ASSLDGVTYEQY 12 TRBV5-1
ASRQMDSLNTEAF 13 TRBV5-1
ASSEGHNYGYT 11 TRBV7-9
ASRDRAATEAF 11 TRBV2
ASSFGLAGGIGNIQY 15 TRBV7-2
ASSGPRQGNSNQPQH 15 TRBV19
ASRPDRVVVQPQH 13 TRBV6-5
ASSTNPLGGGDTDTQY 16 TRBV9
ASSVSPLTDQPQH 13 TRBV9
ASSQTATDTQY 11 TRBV4-1
ASSSGFNTEAF 11 TRBV5-1
ASSLGGTNEKLF 12 TRBV5-1
ASSEVGASYNEQF 13 TRBV6-1
ASSQTGGRGTEAF 13 TRBV6-5